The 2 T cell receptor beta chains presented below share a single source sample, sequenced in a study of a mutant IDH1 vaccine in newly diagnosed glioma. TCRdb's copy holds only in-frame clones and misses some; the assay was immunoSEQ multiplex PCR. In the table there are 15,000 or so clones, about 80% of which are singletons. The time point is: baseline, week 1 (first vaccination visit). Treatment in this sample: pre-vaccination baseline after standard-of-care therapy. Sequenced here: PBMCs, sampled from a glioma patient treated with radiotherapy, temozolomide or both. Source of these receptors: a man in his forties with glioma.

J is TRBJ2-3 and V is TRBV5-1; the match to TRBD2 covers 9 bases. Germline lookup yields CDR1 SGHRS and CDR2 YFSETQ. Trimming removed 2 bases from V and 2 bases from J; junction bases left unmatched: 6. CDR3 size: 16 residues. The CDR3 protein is CASSFQTSGNTDTQYF. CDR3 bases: TGCGCCAGCAGCTTCCAGACTAGCGGAAACACAGATACGCAGTATTTT.

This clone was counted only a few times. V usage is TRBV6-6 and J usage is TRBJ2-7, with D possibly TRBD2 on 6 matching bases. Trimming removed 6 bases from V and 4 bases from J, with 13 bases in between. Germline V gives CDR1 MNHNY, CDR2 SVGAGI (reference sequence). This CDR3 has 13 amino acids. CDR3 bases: TGTGCCAGCAGACTACGGGACTCTTACGAGCAGTACTTC. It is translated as CASRLRDSYEQYF.